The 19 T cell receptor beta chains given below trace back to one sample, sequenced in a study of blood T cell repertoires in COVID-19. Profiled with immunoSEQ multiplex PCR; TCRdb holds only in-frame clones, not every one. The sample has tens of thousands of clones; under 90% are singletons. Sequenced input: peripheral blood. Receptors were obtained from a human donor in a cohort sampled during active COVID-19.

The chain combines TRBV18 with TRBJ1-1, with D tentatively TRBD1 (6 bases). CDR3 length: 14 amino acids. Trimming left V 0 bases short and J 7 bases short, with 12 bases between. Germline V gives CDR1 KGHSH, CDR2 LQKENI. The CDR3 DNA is TGTGCCAGCTCACCACCCGGCAGGGGCCGTGAAGCTTTCTTT. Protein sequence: CASSPPGRGREAFF.

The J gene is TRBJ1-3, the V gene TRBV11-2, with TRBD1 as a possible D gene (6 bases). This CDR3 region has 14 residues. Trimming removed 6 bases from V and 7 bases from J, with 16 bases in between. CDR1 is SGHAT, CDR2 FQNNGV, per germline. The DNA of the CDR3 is TGTGCCAGCAGGCGTGTCGGACAGTTGAACACCATATATTTT. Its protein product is CASRRVGQLNTIYF. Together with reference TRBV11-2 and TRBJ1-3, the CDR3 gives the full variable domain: EAGVAQSPRYKIIEKRQSVAFWCNPISGHATLYWYQQILGQGPKLLIQFQNNGVVDDSQLPKDRFSAERLKGVDSTLKIQPAKLEDSAVYLCASRRVGQLNTIYFGEGSWLTVV.

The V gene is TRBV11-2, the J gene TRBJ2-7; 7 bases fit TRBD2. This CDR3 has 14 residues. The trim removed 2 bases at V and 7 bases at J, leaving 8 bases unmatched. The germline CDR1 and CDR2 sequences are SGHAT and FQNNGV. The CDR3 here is CASSLSRQGGEQYF. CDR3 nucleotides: TGTGCCAGCAGCTTAAGTCGGCAGGGAGGGGAGCAGTACTTC.

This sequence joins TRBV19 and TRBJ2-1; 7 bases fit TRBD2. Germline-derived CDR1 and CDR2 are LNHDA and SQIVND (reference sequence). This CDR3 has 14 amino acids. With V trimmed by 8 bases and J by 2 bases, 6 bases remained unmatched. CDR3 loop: CASSTSNPYNEQFF. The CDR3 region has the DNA TGTGCCAGTTCGACTAGCAATCCCTACAATGAGCAGTTCTTC. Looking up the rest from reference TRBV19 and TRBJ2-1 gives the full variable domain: DGGITQSPKYLFRKEGQNVTLSCEQNLNHDAMYWYRQDPGQGLRLIYYSQIVNDFQKGDIAEGYSVSREKKESFPLTVTSAQKNPTAFYLCASSTSNPYNEQFFGPGTRLTVL.

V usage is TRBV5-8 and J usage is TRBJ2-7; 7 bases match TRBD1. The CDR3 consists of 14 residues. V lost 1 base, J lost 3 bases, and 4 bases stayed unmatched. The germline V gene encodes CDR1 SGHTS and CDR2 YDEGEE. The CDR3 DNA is TGTGCCAGCAGCTTGCGGGACAGCCTCTACGAGCAGTACTTC. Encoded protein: CASSLRDSLYEQYF. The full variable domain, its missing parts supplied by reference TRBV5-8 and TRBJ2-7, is EAGVTQSPTHLIKTRGQQATLRCSPISGHTSVYWYQQALGLGLQFLLWYDEGEERNRGNFPPRFSGRQFPNYSSELNVNALELEDSALYLCASSLRDSLYEQYFGPGTRLTVT.

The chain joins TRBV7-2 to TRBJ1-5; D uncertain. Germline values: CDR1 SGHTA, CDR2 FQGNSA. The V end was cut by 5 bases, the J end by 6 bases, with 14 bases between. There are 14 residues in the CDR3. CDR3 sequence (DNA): TGTGCCAGCAGCCCCCCGAGCGGCCTTCAGCCCCAGCATTTT. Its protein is CASSPPSGLQPQHF.

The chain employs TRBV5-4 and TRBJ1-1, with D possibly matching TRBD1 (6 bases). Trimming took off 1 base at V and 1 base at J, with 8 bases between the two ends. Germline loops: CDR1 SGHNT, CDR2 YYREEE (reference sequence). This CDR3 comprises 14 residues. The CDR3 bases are TGTGCCAGCAGCTTGATAGGGGGGAACACTGAAGCTTTCTTT. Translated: CASSLIGGNTEAFF.

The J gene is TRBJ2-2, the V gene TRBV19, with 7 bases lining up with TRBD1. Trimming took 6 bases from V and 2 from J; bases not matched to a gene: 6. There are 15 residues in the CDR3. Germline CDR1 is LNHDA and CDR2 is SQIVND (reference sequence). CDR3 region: CASSRGFVNTGELFF. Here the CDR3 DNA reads TGTGCCAGTAGCAGGGGGTTTGTCAACACCGGGGAGCTGTTTTTT.

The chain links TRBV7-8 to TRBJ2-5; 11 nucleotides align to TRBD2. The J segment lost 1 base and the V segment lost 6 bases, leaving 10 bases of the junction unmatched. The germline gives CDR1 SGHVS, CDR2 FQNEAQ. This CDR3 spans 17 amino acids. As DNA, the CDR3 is TGTGCCAGCAGATCCGGACTAGCGGGTCTAATCCAAGAGACCCAGTACTTC. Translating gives CASRSGLAGLIQETQYF.

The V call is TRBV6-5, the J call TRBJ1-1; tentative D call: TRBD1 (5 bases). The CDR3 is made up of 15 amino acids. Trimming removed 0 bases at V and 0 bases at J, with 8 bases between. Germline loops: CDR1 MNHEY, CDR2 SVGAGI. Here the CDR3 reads CASSYSKTVNTEAFF. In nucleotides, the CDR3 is TGTGCCAGCAGTTACTCGAAGACAGTGAACACTGAAGCTTTCTTT.

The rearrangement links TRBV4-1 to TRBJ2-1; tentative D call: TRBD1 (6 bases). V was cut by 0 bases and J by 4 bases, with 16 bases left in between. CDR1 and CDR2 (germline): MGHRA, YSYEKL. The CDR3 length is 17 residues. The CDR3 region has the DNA TGCGCCAGCAGCCAAGAGGGTCCAGGGGCCGCATACAATGAGCAGTTCTTC. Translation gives CASSQEGPGAAYNEQFF.

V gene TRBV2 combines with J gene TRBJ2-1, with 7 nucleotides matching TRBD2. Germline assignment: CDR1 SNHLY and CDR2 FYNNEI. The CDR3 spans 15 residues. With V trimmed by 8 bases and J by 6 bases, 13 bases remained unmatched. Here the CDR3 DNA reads TGTGCCAGCTCGTCCCAATTCTTAGCGGGCAATGAGCAGTTCTTC. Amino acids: CASSSQFLAGNEQFF.

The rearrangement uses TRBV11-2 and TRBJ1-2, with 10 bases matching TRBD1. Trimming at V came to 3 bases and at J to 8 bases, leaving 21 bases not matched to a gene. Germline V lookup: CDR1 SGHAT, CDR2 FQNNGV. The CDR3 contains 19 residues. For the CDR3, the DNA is TGTGCCAGCAGCTTTTCAGGCTATAAGACAGGGGGCGACTCAGGAGGCTACACCTTC. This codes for CASSFSGYKTGGDSGGYTF.

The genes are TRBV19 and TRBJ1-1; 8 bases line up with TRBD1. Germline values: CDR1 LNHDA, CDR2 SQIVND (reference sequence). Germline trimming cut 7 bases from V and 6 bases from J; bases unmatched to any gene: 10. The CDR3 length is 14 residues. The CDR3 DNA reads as TGTGCCAGTAACCCGACAGGGGCCCAACCTGAAGCTTTCTTT. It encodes CASNPTGAQPEAFF.

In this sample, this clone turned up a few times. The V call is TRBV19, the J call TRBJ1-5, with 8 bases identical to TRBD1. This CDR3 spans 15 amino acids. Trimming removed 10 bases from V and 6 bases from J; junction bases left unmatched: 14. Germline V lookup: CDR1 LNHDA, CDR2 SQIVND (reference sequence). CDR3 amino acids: CATKAQGASGQPQHF. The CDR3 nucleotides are TGTGCCACAAAAGCTCAGGGGGCGAGCGGTCAGCCCCAGCATTTT.

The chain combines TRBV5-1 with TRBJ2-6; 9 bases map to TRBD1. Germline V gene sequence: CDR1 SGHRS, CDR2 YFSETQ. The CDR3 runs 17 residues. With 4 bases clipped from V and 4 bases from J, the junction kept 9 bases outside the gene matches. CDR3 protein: CASSDRDRVSGANVLTF. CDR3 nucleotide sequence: TGCGCCAGCAGCGACCGGGACAGGGTATCCGGGGCCAACGTCCTGACTTTC. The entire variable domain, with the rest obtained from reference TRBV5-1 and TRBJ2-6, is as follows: KAGVTQTPRYLIKTRGQQVTLSCSPISGHRSVSWYQQTPGQGLQFLFEYFSETQRNKGNFPGRFSGRQFSNSRSEMNVSTLELGDSALYLCASSDRDRVSGANVLTFGAGSRLTVL.

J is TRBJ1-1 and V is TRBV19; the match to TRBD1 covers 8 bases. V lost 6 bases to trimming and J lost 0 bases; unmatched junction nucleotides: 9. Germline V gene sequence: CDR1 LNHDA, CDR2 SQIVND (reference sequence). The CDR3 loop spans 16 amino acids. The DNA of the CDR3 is TGTGCCAGTAGGACACAGGGGGGGGGCATGAACACTGAAGCTTTCTTT. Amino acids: CASRTQGGGMNTEAFF.

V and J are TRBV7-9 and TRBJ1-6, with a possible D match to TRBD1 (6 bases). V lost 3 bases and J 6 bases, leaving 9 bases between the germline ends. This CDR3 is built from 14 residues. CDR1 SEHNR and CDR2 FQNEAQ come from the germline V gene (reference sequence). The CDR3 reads CASSFGQTNSPLHF. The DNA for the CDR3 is TGTGCCAGCAGCTTTGGACAGACTAATTCACCCCTCCACTTT.

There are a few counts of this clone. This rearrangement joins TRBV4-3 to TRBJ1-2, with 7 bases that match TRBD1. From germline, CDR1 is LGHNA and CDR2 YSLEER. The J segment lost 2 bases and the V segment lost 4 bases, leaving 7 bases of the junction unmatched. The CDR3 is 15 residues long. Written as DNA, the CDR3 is TGCGCCAGCAGCCTAAACAGGGGCTCAAACTATGGCTACACCTTC. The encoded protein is CASSLNRGSNYGYTF.